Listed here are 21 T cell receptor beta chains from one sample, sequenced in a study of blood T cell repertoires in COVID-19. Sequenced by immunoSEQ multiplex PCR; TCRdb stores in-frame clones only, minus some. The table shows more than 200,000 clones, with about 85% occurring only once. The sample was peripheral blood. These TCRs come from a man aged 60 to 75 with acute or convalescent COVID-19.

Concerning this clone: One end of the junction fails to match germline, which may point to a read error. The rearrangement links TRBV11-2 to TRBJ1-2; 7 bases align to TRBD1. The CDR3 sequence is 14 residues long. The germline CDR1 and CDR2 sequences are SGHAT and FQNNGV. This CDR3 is CASTLRTGNYGYTF. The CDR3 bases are TGTGCCAGCACCTTAAGGACAGGAAACTATGGCTACACCTTC.

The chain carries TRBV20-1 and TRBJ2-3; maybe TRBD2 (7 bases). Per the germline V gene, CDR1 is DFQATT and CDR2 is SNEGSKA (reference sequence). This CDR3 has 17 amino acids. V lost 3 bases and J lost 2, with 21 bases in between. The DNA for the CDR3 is TGCAGTGCTAGTTCGGCTGTAGGGGGGGTGTCCACAGATACGCAGTATTTT. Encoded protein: CSASSAVGGVSTDTQYF.

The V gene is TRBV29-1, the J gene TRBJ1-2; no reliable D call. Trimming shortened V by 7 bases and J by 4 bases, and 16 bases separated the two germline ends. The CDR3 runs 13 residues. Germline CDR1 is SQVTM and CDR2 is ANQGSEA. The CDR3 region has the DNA TGCAGCGCCCGCTCTTACATTTCCTATGGCTACACCTTC. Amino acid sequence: CSARSYISYGYTF.

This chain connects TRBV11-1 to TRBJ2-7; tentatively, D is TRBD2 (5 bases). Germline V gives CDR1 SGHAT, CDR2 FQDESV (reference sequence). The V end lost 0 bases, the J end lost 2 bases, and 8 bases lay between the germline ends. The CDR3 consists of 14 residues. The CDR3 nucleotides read TGTGCCAGCAGCTTAGCCGGGATAACCTACGAGCAGTACTTC. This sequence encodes CASSLAGITYEQYF.

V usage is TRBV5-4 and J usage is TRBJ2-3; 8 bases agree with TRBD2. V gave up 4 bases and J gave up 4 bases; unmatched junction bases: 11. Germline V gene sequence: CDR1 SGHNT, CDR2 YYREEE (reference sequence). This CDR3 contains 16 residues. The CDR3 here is CASSPRGSGSADTQYF. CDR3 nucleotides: TGTGCCAGCAGCCCACGGGGAAGCGGGAGTGCAGATACGCAGTATTTT.

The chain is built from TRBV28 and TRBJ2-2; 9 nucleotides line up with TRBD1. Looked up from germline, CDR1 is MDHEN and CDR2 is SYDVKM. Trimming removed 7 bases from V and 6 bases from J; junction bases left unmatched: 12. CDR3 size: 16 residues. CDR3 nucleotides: TGTGCCAGCACTACCCCGGGACAGGGAATCCCCGGGGAGCTGTTTTTT. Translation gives CASTTPGQGIPGELFF.

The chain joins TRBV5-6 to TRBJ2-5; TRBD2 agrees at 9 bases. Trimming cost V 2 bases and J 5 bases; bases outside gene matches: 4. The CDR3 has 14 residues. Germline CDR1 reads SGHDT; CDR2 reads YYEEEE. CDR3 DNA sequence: TGTGCCAGCAGCTTCAGGACTAGCGTGGAGACCCAGTACTTC. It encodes CASSFRTSVETQYF.

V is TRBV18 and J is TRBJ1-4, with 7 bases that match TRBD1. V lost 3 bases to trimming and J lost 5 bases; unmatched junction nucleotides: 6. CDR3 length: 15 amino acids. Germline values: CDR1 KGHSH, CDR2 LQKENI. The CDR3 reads CASSPPGQQNEKLFF. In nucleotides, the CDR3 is TGTGCCAGCTCACCCCCGGGACAGCAGAATGAAAAACTGTTTTTT.

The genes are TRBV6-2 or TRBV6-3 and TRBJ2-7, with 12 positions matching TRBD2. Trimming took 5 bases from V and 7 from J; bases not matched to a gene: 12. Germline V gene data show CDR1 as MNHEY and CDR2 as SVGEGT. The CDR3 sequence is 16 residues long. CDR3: CASSSLSSGRAWEQYF. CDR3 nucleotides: TGTGCCAGCAGTAGTCTTTCTAGCGGGAGGGCCTGGGAGCAGTACTTC.

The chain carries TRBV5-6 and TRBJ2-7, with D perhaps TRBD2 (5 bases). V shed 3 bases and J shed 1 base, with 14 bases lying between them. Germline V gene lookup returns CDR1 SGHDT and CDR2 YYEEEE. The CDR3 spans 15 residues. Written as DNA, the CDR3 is TGTGCCAGCAGCTCACCAAAAAGAGGGTCCTACGAGCAGTACTTC. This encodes CASSSPKRGSYEQYF.

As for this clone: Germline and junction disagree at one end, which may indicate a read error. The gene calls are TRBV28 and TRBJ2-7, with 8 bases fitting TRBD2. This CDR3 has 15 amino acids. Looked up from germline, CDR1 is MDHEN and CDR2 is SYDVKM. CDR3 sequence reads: CASILSGGGLGEQYF. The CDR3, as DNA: TGTGCCAGCATTTTAAGCGGGGGCGGGCTGGGGGAGCAGTACTTC.

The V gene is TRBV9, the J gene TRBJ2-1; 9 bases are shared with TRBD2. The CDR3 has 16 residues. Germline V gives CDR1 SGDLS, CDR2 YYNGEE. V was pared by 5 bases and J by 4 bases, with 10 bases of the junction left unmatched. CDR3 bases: TGTGCCAGCAGACCCCCTGCGGGAGGGAATTACAATGAGCAGTTCTTC. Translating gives CASRPPAGGNYNEQFF. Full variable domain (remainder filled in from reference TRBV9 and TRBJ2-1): DSGVTQTPKHLITATGQRVTLRCSPRSGDLSVYWYQQSLDQGLQFLIQYYNGEERAKGNILERFSAQQFPDLHSELNLSSLELGDSALYFCASRPPAGGNYNEQFFGPGTRLTVL.

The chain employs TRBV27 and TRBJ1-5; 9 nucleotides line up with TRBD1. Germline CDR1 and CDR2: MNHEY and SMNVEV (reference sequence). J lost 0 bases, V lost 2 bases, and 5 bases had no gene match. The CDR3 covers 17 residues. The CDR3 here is CASSLKWDRASNQPQHF. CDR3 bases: TGTGCCAGCAGTTTAAAGTGGGACAGGGCTAGCAATCAGCCCCAGCATTTT.

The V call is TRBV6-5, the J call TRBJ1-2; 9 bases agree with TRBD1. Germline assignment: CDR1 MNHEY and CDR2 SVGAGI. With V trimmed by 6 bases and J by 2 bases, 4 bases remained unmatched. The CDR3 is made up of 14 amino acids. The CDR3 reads CASSHRGPNYGYTF. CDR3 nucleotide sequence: TGTGCCAGCAGCCACAGGGGGCCCAACTATGGCTACACCTTC.

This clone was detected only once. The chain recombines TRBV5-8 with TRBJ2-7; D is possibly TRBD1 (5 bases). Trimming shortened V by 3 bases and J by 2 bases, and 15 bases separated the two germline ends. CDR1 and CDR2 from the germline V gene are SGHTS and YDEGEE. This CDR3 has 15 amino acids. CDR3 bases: TGTGCCAGCAGCTGGGGCCCGAACCAGCCCTACGAGCAGTACTTC. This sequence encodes CASSWGPNQPYEQYF.

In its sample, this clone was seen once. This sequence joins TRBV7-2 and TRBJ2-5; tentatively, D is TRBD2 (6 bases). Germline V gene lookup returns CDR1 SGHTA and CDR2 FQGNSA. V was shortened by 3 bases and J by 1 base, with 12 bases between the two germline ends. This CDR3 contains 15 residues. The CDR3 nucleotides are TGTGCCAGCAGCTTTAGCGGTCTACCCCAAGAGACCCAGTACTTC. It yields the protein CASSFSGLPQETQYF.

CDR3 nucleotide sequence: TGTGCCAGCAGCTCCCGACAGGGACCCTACGAGCAGTACTTC. The encoded protein is CASSSRQGPYEQYF. The chain is built from TRBV7-9 and TRBJ2-7; 7 positions match TRBD1. This CDR3 contains 14 residues. V lost 4 bases to trimming and J lost 2 bases; unmatched junction nucleotides: 5. Germline V lookup: CDR1 SEHNR, CDR2 FQNEAQ (reference sequence).

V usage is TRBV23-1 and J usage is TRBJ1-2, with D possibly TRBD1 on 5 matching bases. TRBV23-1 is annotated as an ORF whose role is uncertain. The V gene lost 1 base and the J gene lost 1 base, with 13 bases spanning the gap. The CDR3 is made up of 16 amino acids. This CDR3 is CASSQLISRVNYGYTF. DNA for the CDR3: TGCGCCAGCAGTCAATTAATAAGCAGGGTTAACTATGGCTACACCTTC.

The CDR3 bases are TGTGCCAGCTCCCTAAACTTTTTAGGGGGCTCTGGGGCCAACGTCCTGACTTTC. It codes for CASSLNFLGGSGANVLTF. The chain carries TRBV18 and TRBJ2-6; D possibly corresponds to TRBD1 (6 bases). Trimming left V 6 bases short and J 0 bases short, with 18 bases between. Germline V gene sequence: CDR1 KGHSH, CDR2 LQKENI. The CDR3 length is 18 residues.

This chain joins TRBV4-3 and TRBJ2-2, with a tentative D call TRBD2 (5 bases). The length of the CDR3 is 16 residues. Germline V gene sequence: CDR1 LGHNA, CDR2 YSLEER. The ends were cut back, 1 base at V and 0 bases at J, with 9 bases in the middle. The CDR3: CASSQGGGPNTGELFF. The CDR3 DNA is TGCGCCAGCAGCCAAGGCGGCGGGCCGAACACCGGGGAGCTGTTTTTT.

The CDR3 spells CASSPQGFDGNTIYF. For the CDR3, the DNA is TGTGCCAGCAGTCCACAGGGATTTGATGGAAACACCATATATTTT. J is TRBJ1-3 and V is TRBV28, with D perhaps TRBD1 (6 bases). The germline V and J ends were trimmed by 5 bases and 3 bases, with 14 bases remaining between them. The CDR3 extends over 15 amino acids. Germline V gene sequence: CDR1 MDHEN, CDR2 SYDVKM.